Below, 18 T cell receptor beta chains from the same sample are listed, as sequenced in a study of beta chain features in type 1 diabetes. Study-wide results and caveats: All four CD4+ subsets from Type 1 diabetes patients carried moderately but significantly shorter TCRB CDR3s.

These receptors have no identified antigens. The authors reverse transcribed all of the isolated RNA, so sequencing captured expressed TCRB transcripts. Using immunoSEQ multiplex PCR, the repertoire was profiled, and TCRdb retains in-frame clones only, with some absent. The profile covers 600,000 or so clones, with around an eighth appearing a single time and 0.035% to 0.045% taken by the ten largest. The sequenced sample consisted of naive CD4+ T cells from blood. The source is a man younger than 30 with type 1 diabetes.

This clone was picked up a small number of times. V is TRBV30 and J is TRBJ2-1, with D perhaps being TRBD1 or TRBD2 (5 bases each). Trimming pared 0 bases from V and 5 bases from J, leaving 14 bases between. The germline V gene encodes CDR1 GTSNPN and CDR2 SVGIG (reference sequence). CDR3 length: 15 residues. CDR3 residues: CAWSVGASLDNEQFF. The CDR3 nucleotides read TGTGCCTGGAGTGTTGGGGCTAGCCTTGACAATGAGCAGTTCTTC.

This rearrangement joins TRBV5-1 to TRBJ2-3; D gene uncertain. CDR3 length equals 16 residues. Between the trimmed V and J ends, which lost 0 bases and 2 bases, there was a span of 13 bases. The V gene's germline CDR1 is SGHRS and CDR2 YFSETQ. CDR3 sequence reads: CASSLVTPADTDTQYF. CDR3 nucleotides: TGCGCCAGCAGCTTGGTGACCCCGGCAGACACAGATACGCAGTATTTT.

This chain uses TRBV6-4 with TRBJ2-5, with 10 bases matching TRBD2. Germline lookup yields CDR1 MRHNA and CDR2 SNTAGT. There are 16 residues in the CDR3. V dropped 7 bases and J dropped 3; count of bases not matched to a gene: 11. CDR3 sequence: CASTDSGTSGEETQYF. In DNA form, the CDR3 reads TGTGCCAGCACCGACTCCGGCACTAGCGGGGAAGAGACCCAGTACTTC.

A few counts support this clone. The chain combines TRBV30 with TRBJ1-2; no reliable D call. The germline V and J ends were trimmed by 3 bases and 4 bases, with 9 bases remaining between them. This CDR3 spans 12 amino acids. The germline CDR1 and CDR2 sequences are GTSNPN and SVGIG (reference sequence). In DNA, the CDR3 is TGTGCCTGGAGGACTGTCGGCTATGGCTACACCTTC. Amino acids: CAWRTVGYGYTF.

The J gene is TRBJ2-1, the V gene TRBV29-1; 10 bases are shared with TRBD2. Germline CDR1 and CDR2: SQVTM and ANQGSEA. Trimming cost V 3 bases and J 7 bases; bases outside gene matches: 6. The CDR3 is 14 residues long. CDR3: CSVDRLAGPNEQFF. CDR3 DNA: TGCAGCGTTGATAGACTAGCGGGCCCTAATGAGCAGTTCTTC.

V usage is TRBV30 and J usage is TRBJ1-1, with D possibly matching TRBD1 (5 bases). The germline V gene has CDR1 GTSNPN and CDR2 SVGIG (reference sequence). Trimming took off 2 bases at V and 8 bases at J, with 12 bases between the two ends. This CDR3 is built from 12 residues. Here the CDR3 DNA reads TGTGCCTGGAGTCTCAGGGCCTACGAAGCTTTCTTT. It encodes CAWSLRAYEAFF.

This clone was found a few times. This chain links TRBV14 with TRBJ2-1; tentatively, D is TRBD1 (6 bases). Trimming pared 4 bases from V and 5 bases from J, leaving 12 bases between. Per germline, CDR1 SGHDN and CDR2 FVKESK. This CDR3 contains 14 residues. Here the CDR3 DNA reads TGTGCCAGCAGCCCCTGGACAGACGACAATGAGCAGTTCTTC. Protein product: CASSPWTDDNEQFF.

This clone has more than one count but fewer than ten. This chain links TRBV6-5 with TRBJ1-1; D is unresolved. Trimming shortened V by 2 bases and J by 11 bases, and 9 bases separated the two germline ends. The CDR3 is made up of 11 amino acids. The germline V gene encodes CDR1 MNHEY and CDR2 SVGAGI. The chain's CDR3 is CASSYRREAFF. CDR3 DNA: TGTGCCAGCAGTTACCGGCGGGAGGCTTTCTTT.

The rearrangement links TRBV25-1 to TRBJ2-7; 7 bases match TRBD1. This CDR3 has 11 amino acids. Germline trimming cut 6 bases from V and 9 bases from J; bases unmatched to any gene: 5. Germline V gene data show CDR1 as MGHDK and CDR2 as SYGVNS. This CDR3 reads CASSQGVGQYF. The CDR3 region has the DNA TGTGCCAGCAGCCAGGGGGTTGGGCAGTACTTC.

In DNA, the CDR3 is TGTGCCAGCAGTGAATCCGGTAGCGGAACCTACAATGAGCAGTTCTTC. Translated: CASSESGSGTYNEQFF. The rearrangement joins TRBV25-1 to TRBJ2-1; a possible D gene is TRBD2 (6 bases). V lost 1 base, J lost 2 bases, and 12 bases lay in between. Germline lookup yields CDR1 MGHDK and CDR2 SYGVNS. The CDR3 contains 16 residues. The variable domain in full, with the rest retrieved from reference TRBV25-1 and TRBJ2-1, is EADIYQTPRYLVIGTGKKITLECSQTMGHDKMYWYQQDPGMELHLIHYSYGVNSTEKGDLSSESTVSRIRTEHFPLTLESARPSHTSQYLCASSESGSGTYNEQFFGPGTRLTVL.

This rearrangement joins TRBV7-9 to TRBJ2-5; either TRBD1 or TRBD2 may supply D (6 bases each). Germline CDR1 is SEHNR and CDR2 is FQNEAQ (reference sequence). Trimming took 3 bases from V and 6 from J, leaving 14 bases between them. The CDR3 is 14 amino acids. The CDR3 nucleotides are TGTGCCAGCAGCTTGAGAGGGGGGCCCAAGACCCAGTACTTC. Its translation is CASSLRGGPKTQYF.

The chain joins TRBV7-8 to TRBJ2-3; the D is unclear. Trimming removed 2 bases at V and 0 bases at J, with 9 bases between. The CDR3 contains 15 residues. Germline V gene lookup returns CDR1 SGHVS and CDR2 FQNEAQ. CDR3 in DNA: TGTGCCAGCAGCTTATTCCCTCCTAGCACAGATACGCAGTATTTT. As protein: CASSLFPPSTDTQYF.

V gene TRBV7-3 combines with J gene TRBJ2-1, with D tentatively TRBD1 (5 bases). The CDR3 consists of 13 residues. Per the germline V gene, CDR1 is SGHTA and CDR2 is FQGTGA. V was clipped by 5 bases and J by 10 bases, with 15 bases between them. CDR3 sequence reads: CASSQTTPGEQFF. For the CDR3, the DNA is TGTGCCAGCAGCCAAACAACCCCAGGGGAGCAGTTCTTC.

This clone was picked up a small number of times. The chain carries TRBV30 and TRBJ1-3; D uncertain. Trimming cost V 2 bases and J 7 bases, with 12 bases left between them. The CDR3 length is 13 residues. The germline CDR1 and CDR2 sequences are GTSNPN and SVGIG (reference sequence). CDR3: CAWSTLPENTIYF. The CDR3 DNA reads TGTGCCTGGAGTACGCTCCCGGAGAACACCATATATTTT. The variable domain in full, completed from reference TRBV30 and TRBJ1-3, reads SQTIHQWPATLVQPVGSPLSLECTVEGTSNPNLYWYRQAAGRGLQLLFYSVGIGQISSEVPQNLSASRPQDRQFILSSKKLLLSDSGFYLCAWSTLPENTIYFGEGSWLTVV.

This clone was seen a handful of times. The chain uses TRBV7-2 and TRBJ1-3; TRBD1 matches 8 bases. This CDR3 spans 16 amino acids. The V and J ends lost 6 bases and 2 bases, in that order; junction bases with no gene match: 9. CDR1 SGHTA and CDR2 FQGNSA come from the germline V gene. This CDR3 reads CASSLGQGSAGNTIYF. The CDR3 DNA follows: TGTGCCAGCAGTCTCGGACAGGGATCGGCTGGAAACACCATATATTTT.

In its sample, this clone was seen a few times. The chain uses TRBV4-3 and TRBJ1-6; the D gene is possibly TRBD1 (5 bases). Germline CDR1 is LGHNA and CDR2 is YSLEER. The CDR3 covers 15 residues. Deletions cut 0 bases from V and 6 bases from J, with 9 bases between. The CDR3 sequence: CASSQEPGTNSPLHF. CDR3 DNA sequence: TGCGCCAGCAGCCAAGAGCCAGGGACTAATTCACCCCTCCACTTT.

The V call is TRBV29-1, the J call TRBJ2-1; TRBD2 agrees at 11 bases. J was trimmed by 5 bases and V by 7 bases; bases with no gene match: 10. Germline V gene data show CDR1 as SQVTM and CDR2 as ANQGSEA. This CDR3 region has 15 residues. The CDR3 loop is CSGLAGGLDHNEQFF. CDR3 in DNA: TGCAGCGGGCTAGCGGGAGGCCTGGATCACAATGAGCAGTTCTTC.

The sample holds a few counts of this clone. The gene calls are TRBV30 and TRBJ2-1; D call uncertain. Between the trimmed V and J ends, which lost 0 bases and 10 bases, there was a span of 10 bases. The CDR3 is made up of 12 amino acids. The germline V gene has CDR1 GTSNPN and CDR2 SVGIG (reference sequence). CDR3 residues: CAWSVLLTEQFF. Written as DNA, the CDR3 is TGTGCCTGGAGTGTACTCCTTACGGAGCAGTTCTTC. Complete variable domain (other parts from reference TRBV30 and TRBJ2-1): SQTIHQWPATLVQPVGSPLSLECTVEGTSNPNLYWYRQAAGRGLQLLFYSVGIGQISSEVPQNLSASRPQDRQFILSSKKLLLSDSGFYLCAWSVLLTEQFFGPGTRLTVL.